This record covers a single TCR beta chain. In the study's own analysis: Estimated nucleated cell counts came from reference gene primer amplification. Repertoires were generated with immunoSEQ multiplex PCR, while TCRdb's copy carries only in-frame clones and drops some. For V, J and clone size, that table is used; D and trimming come from the DNA. The table shows about 220,000 clones, with over 75% occurring only once. V gave up 4 bases and J gave up 0 bases, with 15 bases separating them. The CDR3 has 17 amino acids. Germline V gene sequence: CDR1 KGHDR, CDR2 SFDVKD. These data originate in a study of blood T cell repertoires in COVID-19. Study at large: Spain, Italy and the United States supplied samples that represented acute and convalescent COVID-19. Sample material is recorded as cDNA or gDNA derived from T cells, B-cell-depleted T cells, or PBMCs.

The sequencing sample was made of peripheral blood. This rearrangement joins TRBV24-1 to TRBJ1-5; no clear D gene. The clonotype comes from a man between 35 and 55 years old with active or convalescent COVID-19. The CDR3 nucleotides read TGTGCCACCAGTGACTCAGATTCGTTTTATAGCAATCAGCCCCAGCATTTT. It codes for CATSDSDSFYSNQPQHF.